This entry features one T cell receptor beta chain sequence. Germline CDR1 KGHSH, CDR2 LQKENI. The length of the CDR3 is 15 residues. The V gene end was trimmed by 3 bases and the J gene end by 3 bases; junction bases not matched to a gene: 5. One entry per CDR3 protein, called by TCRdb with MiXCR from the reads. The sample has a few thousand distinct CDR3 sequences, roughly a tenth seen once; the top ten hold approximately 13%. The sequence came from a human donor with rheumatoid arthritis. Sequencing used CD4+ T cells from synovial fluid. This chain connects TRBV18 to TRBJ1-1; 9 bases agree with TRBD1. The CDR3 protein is CASSPWTGVDTEAFF. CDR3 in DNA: TGTGCCAGCTCACCGTGGACAGGGGTGGACACTGAAGCTTTCTTT. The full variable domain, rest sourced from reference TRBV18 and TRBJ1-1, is NAGVMQNPRHLVRRRGQEARLRCSPMKGHSHVYWYRQLPEEGLKFMVYLQKENIIDESGMPKERFSAEFPKEGPSILRIQQVVRGDSAAYFCASSPWTGVDTEAFFGQGTRLTVV.